These 7 T cell receptor beta chains originate from one sample sequenced in a study of blood T cell repertoires in COVID-19. This table comes from immunoSEQ multiplex PCR, and its TCRdb copy is limited to in-frame clones, with some not included. The profile shows around 40,000 clones, 89% of them singletons. Source material: peripheral blood. The receptors originated from a man between 45 and 60 years old with active COVID-19.

This clone has only one observation. The chain links TRBV7-2 to TRBJ2-3, with 10 bases matching TRBD2. The ends lost 3 bases at V and 6 bases at J; junction bases unmatched: 6. The CDR3 runs 15 residues. Germline CDR1 reads SGHTA; CDR2 reads FQGNSA. CDR3 in DNA: TGTGCCAGCAGCTTGGGACTAGCGAGAGGGGATACGCAGTATTTT. This sequence encodes CASSLGLARGDTQYF.

The chain employs TRBV6-6 and TRBJ1-5, with D unclear. Germline loops: CDR1 MNHNY, CDR2 SVGAGI (reference sequence). The CDR3 sequence is 15 residues long. Trimming removed 0 bases from V and 0 bases from J, with 6 bases in between. CDR3 sequence: CASSYSGSSNQPQHF. DNA of the CDR3: TGTGCCAGCAGTTACTCCGGGTCTAGCAATCAGCCCCAGCATTTT.

The chain has TRBV5-4 and TRBJ2-5; D possibly corresponds to TRBD1 (6 bases). The germline V and J ends were trimmed by 3 bases and 7 bases, with 19 bases remaining between them. This CDR3 contains 15 residues. Per germline, CDR1 SGHNT and CDR2 YYREEE (reference sequence). CDR3 sequence: CASSSSRPQGGTQYF. The CDR3 DNA sequence: TGTGCCAGCAGCTCCTCCCGACCCCAAGGGGGGACCCAGTACTTC.

The chain couples TRBV6-1 to TRBJ2-7, with TRBD2 matching over 8 bases. CDR3 length: 14 residues. V trimming: 4 bases; J trimming: 5 bases; junction bases outside the gene matches: 7. Germline loops: CDR1 MNHNS, CDR2 SASEGT. The CDR3 DNA reads TGTGCCAGCAGTGGATCCGGGACTAGGGACGAGCAGTACTTC. Residues: CASSGSGTRDEQYF.

The chain joins TRBV11-2 to TRBJ2-7; 7 nucleotides align to TRBD2. CDR1 is SGHAT and CDR2 is FQNNGV in the germline V gene. The junction had 4 bases not matched to a gene; V was cut back by 5 bases and J by 0 bases. The CDR3 is 14 residues long. In DNA, the CDR3 is TGTGCCAGCAGCGTGACTAGCCCCTCCTACGAGCAGTACTTC. Protein: CASSVTSPSYEQYF.

In DNA, the CDR3 is TGTGCCAGCAGCCCAGGTTGCGCTTTCTTT. Translating gives CASSPGCAFF. This chain links TRBV27 with TRBJ1-1; no definite D call. The V gene's germline CDR1 is MNHEY and CDR2 SMNVEV (reference sequence). The CDR3 has 10 amino acids. Trimming took 6 bases from V and 11 from J, leaving 10 bases between them.

This chain connects TRBV6-5 to TRBJ2-1, with 7 bases fitting TRBD1. Germline-derived CDR1 and CDR2 are MNHEY and SVGAGI. This CDR3 is 14 amino acids long. With 10 bases clipped from V and 2 bases from J, the junction kept 8 bases outside the gene matches. The CDR3 is CATRGLLTYNEQFF. The CDR3 DNA reads as TGTGCCACAAGGGGGCTCCTTACCTACAATGAGCAGTTCTTC.